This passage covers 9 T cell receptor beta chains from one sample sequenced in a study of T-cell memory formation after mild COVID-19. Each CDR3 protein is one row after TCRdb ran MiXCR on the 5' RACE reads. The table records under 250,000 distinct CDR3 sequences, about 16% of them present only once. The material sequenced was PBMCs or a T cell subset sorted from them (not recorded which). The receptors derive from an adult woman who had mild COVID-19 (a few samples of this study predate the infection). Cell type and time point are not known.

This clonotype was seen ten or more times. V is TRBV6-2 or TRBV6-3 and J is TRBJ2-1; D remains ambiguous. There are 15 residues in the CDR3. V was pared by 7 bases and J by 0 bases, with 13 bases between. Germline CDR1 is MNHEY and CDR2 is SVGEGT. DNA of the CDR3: TGTGCCAGCAACGAGCTCGATAGCTCCTACAATGAGCAGTTCTTC. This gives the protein CASNELDSSYNEQFF.

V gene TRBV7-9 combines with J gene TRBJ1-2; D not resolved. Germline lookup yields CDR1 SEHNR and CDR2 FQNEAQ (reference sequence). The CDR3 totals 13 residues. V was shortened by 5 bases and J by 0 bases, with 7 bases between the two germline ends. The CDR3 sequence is CASSRDANYGYTF. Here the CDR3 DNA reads TGTGCCAGCAGCCGAGACGCTAACTATGGCTACACCTTC.

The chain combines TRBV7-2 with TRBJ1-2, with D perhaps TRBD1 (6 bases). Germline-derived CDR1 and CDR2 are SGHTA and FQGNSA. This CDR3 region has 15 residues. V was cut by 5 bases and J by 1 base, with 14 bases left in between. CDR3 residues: CASSIPDSLNYGYTF. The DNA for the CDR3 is TGTGCCAGCAGCATACCGGACAGCCTTAACTATGGCTACACCTTC. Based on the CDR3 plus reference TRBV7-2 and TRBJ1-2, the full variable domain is GAGVSQSPSNKVTEKGKDVELRCDPISGHTALYWYRQSLGQGLEFLIYFQGNSAPDKSGLPSDRFSAERTGGSVSTLTIQRTQQEDSAVYLCASSIPDSLNYGYTFGSGTRLTVV.

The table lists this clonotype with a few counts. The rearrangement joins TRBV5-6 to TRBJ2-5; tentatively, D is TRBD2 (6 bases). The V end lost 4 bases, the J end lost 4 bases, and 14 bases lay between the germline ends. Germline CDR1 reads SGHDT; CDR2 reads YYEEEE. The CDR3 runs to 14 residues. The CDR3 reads CASSQDVGGETQYF. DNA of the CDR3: TGTGCCAGCAGCCAGGATGTGGGGGGAGAGACCCAGTACTTC. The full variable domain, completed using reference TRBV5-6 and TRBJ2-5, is DAGVTQSPTHLIKTRGQQVTLRCSPKSGHDTVSWYQQALGQGPQFIFQYYEEEERQRGNFPDRFSGHQFPNYSSELNVNALLLGDSALYLCASSQDVGGETQYFGPGTRLLVL.

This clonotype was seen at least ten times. The DNA for the CDR3 is TGCGCCAGCAGCATTAGGACAGGGGGAGAGACCCAGTACTTC. This translates into CASSIRTGGETQYF. J is TRBJ2-5 and V is TRBV5-1; 10 nucleotides match TRBD1. The CDR3 spans 14 residues. V lost 4 bases to trimming and J lost 4 bases; unmatched junction nucleotides: 4. Germline CDR1 is SGHRS and CDR2 is YFSETQ.

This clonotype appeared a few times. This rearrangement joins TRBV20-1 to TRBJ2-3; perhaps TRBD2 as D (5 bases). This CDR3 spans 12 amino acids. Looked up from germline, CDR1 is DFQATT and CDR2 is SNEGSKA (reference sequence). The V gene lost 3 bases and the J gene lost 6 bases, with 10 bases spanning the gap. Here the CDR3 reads CSASWTGDTQYF. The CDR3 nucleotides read TGCAGTGCTAGTTGGACTGGGGATACGCAGTATTTT.

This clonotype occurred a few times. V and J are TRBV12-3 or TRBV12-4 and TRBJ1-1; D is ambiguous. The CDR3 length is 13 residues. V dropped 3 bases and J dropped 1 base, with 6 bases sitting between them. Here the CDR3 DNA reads TGTGCCAGCAGTTTTACTAGGAACACTGAAGCTTTCTTT. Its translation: CASSFTRNTEAFF.

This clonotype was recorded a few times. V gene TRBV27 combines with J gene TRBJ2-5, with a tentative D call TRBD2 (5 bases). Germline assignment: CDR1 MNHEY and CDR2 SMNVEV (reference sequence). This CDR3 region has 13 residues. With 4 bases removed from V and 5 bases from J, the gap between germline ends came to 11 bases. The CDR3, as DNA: TGTGCCAGCAGTTCCGGGATCAGGGAGACCCAGTACTTC. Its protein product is CASSSGIRETQYF.

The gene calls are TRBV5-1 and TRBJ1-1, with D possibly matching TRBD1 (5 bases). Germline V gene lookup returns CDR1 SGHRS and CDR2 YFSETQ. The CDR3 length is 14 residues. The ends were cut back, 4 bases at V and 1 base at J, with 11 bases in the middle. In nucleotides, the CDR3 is TGCGCCAGCAGCCCGGACGGGGCGAACACTGAAGCTTTCTTT. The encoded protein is CASSPDGANTEAFF.